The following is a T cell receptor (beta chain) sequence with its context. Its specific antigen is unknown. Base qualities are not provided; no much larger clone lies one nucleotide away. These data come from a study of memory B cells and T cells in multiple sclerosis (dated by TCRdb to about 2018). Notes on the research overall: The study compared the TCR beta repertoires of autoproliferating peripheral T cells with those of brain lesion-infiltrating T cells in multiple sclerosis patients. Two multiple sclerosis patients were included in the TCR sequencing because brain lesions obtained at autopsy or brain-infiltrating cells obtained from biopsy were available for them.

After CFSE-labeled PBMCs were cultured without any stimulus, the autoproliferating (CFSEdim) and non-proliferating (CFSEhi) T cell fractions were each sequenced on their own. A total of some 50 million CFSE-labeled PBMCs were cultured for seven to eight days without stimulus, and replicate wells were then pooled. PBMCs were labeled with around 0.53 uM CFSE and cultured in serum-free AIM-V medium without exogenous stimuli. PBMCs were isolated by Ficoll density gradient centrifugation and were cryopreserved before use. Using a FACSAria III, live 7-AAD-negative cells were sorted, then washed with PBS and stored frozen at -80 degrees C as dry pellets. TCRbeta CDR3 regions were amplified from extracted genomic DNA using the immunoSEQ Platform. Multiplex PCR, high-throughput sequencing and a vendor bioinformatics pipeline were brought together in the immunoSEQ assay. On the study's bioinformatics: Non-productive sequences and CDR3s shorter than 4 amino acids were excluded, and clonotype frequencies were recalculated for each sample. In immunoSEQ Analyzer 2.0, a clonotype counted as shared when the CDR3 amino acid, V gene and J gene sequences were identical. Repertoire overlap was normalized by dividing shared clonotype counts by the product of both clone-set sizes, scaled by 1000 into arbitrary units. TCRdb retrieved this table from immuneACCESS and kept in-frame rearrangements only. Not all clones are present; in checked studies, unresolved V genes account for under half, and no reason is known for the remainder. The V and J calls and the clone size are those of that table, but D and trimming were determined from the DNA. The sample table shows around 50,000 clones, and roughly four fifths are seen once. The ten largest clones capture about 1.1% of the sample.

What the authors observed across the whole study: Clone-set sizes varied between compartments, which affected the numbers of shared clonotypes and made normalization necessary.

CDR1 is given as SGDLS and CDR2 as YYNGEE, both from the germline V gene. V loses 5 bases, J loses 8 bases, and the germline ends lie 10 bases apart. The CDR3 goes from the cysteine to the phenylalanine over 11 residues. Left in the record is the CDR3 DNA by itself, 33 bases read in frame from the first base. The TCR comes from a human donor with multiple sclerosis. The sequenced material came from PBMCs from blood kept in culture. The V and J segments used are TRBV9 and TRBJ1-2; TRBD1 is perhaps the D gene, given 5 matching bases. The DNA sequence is TGTGCCAGCAGTGGGGGTAGGGGCTACACCTTC. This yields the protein CASSGGRGYTF.